This T cell receptor beta chain was profiled in a study of CD8 T cells in Susac syndrome. From germline, CDR1 is SQVTM and CDR2 ANQGSEA. V shed 8 bases, J shed 2 bases, and the junction held 9 bases outside the gene matches. The CDR3 runs to 13 residues. Random hexamers were used to reverse transcribe an amount of roughly 0.5 to 1 ug RNA. TCRdb re-analysed the immunoSEQ multiplex PCR reads in MiXCR, keeping a single row per CDR3 protein. This table has about 140,000 distinct CDR3 sequences, 95% appearing once. V usage is TRBV29-1 and J usage is TRBJ2-7; 7 bases fit TRBD1. Sequencing used CD4+ T cells from PBMCs. This sequence was found in a human donor with Susac syndrome. CDR3 region: CSPPGQSAYEQYF. For the CDR3, the DNA is TGCAGCCCCCCGGGACAGAGCGCCTACGAGCAGTACTTC.